This T cell receptor beta chain was captured by sequencing in a study of blood T cell repertoires in COVID-19. Turning to the study itself: Acute and convalescent COVID-19 specimens originated in the United States, Italy and Spain. The analysed material was cDNA or gDNA that came from T cells, B-cell-depleted T cells, or PBMCs.

The CDR3 extends over 12 amino acids. The germline V and J ends were trimmed by 2 bases and 8 bases, with 9 bases remaining between them. Germline V gene data show CDR1 as SGHNT and CDR2 as YYREEE (reference sequence). Original data processing: The authors estimated nucleated cell counts from reference gene primer amplification. Libraries were prepared by immunoSEQ multiplex PCR; TCRdb keeps only in-frame clonotypes and omits some of them. V and J calls and clone size are as listed in that table; D and trimming were resolved from the DNA. The table shows approximately 250,000 clones, with approximately 90% occurring only once. This clone has just one count.

The receptor comes from a young man with active or convalescent COVID-19. Sequences were obtained from peripheral blood. This chain connects TRBV5-4 to TRBJ2-3; D perhaps matches TRBD1 (6 bases). The CDR3 is CASSLGQTTQYF. The CDR3 bases are TGTGCCAGCAGCTTAGGACAGACTACGCAGTATTTT.